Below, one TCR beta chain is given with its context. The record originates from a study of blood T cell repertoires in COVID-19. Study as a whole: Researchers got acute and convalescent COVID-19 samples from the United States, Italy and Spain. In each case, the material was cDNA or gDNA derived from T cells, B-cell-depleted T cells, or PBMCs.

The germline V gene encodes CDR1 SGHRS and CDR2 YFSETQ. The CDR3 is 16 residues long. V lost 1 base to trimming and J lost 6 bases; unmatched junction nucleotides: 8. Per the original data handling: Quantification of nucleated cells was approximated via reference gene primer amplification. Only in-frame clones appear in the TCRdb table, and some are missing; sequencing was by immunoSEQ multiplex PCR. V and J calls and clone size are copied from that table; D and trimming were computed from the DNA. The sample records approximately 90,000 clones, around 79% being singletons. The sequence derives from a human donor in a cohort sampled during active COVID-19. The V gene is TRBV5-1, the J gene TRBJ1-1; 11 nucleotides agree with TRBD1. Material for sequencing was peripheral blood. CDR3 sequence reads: CASSLNDPGQGAEAFF. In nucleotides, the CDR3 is TGCGCCAGCAGCTTGAACGACCCGGGACAGGGGGCTGAAGCTTTCTTT.